The sequence of this TCR beta chain was determined in a study of blood T cell repertoires in COVID-19. About the study: Samples came from the United States, Italy and Spain, spanning acute and convalescent COVID-19.

This clone was counted a single time. Under the authors' procedure: For nucleated cells, counts were estimated from reference gene primer amplification. The method was immunoSEQ multiplex PCR; TCRdb's version includes in-frame clones alone and lacks a portion of them. That table furnishes V, J and clone size, whereas the DNA furnished D and trimming. The data contain about 82,000 clones, around four fifths of them singletons. The sample consisted of peripheral blood. This sequence was found in a man aged 55 to 70 with COVID-19, enrolled during active disease.

The CDR3 nucleotides read TGTGCCAGCAGTGACGAGAACCGGGACAGGGAAAAGACCCAGTACTTC. It specifies CASSDENRDREKTQYF. This rearrangement joins TRBV6-1 to TRBJ2-5; 9 bases are shared with TRBD1. After removal of 3 bases from V and 6 bases from J, the junction contained 11 bases not matched to a gene. Germline V gene data show CDR1 as MNHNS and CDR2 as SASEGT. This CDR3 comprises 16 residues.